This paragraph reports one TCR beta chain. Distinct nucleotide sequences in the sample also encode this CDR3. The data derive from a study of blood T cell repertoires in COVID-19. The repertoire was sequenced with immunoSEQ multiplex PCR; TCRdb's copy has only in-frame clones and lacks some. This table holds approximately 130,000 clones, 83% found once. Germline CDR1 is MNHEY and CDR2 is SMNVEV (reference sequence). V was pared by 2 bases and J by 4 bases, with 6 bases between. The CDR3 extends over 13 amino acids. Resolution of symptoms, clearance, or two negative PCRs was present in recovered Cohort 3 donors.

The sequence derives from a man aged 30 to 45 who had recovered from COVID-19. The rearrangement uses TRBV27 and TRBJ2-1; tentative D call: TRBD1 (5 bases). The sequencing sample was made of PBMCs or T cells enriched from blood (not recorded which). The CDR3 DNA reads TGTGCCAGCAGTTTAAGGGGATACAATGAGCAGTTCTTC. As protein: CASSLRGYNEQFF.